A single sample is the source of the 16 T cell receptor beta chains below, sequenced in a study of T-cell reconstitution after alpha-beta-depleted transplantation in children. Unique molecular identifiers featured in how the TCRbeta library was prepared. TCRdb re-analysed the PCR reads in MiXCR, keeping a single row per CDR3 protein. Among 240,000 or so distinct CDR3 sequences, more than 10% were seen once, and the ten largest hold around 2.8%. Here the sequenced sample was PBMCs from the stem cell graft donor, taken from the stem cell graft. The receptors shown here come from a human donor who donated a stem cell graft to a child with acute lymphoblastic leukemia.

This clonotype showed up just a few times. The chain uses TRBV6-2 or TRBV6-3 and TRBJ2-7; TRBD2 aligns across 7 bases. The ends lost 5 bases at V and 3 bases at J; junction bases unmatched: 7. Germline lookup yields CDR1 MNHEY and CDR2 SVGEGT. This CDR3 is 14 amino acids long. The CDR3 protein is CASSNGLVIYEQYF. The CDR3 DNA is TGTGCCAGCAGTAACGGACTAGTGATCTACGAGCAGTACTTC.

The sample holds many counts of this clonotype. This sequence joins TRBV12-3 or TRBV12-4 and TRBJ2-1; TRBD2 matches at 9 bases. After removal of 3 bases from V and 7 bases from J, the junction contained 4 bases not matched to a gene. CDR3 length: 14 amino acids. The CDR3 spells CASSFGGGANEQFF. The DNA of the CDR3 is TGTGCCAGCAGTTTTGGCGGGGGGGCGAATGAGCAGTTCTTC.

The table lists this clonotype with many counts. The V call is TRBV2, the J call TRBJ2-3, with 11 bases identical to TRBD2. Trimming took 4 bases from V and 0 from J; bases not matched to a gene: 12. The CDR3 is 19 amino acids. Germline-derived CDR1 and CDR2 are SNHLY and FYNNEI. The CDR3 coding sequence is TGTGCCAGCAGTGCCTTGAGACGATTAGCGGGAGGGAGCACAGATACGCAGTATTTT. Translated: CASSALRRLAGGSTDTQYF.

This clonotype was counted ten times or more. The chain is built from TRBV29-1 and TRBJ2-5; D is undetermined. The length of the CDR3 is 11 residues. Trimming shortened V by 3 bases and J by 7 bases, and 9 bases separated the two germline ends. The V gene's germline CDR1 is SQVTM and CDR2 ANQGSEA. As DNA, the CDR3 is TGCAGCGTTGAGATTCAGAGGACCCAGTACTTC. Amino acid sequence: CSVEIQRTQYF.

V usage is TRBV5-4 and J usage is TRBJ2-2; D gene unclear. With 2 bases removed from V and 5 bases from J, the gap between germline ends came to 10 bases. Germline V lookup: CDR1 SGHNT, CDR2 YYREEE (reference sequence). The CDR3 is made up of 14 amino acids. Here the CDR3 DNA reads TGTGCCAGCAGCTTAGAACAGTTAACCGGGGAGCTGTTTTTT. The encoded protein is CASSLEQLTGELFF. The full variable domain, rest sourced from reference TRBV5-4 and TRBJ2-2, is ETGVTQSPTHLIKTRGQQVTLRCSSQSGHNTVSWYQQALGQGPQFIFQYYREEENGRGNFPPRFSGLQFPNYSSELNVNALELDDSALYLCASSLEQLTGELFFGEGSRLTVL.

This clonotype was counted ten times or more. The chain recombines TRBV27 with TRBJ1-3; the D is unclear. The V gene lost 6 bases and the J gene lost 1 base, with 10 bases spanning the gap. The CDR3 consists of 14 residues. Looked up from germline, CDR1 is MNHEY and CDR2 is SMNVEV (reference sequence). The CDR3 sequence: CASRSIGSGNTIYF. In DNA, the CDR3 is TGTGCCAGCAGGTCTATCGGGTCTGGAAACACCATATATTTT.

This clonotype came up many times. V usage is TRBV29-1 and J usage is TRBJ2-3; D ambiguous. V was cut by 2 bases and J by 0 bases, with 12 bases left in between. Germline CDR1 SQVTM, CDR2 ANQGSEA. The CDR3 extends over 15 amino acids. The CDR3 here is CSVERSLASTDTQYF. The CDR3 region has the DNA TGCAGCGTTGAACGCTCGCTCGCTAGCACAGATACGCAGTATTTT.

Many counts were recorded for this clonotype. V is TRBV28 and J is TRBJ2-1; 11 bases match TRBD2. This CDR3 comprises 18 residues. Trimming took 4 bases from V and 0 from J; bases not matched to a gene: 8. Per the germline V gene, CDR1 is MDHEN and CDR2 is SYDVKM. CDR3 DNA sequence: TGTGCCAGCAGTTCGGGACTAGCGGAGACGAGCTCCTACAATGAGCAGTTCTTC. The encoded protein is CASSSGLAETSSYNEQFF.

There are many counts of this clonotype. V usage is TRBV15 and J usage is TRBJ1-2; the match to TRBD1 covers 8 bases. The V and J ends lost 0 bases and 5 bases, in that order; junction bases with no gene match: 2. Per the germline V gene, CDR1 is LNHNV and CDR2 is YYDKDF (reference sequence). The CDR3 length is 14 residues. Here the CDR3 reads CATSRDRTGYGYTF. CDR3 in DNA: TGTGCCACCAGCAGAGATCGGACAGGGTATGGCTACACCTTC.

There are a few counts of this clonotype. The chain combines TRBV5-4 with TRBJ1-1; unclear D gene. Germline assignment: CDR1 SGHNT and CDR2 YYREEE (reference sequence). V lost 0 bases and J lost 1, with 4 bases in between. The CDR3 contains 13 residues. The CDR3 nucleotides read TGTGCCAGCAGCTTGGTCTCGAACACTGAAGCTTTCTTT. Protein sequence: CASSLVSNTEAFF.

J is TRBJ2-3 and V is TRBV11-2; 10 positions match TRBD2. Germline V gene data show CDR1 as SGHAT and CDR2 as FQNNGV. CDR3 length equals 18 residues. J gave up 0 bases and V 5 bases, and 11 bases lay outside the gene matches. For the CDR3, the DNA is TGTGCCAGCAGCCCCAGGGTTGGACTAGCGGTGAGCACAGATACGCAGTATTTT. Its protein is CASSPRVGLAVSTDTQYF.

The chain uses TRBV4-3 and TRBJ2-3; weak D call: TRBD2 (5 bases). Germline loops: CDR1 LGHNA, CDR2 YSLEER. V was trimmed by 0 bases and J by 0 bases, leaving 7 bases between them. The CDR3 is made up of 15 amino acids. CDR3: CASSQEWRSTDTQYF. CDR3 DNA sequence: TGCGCCAGCAGCCAAGAGTGGAGGAGCACAGATACGCAGTATTTT.

The CDR3 coding sequence is TGTGCCAGCAGCTGGGGACTAGGCGACTCCTACAATGAGCAGTTCTTC. It is translated as CASSWGLGDSYNEQFF. The V gene is TRBV7-9, the J gene TRBJ2-1, with 8 positions matching TRBD2. There are 16 residues in the CDR3. Germline CDR1 and CDR2: SEHNR and FQNEAQ (reference sequence). The V segment lost 4 bases and the J segment 0 bases; nucleotides outside the gene matches: 5. The variable domain in full, completed from reference TRBV7-9 and TRBJ2-1, reads DTGVSQNPRHKITKRGQNVTFRCDPISEHNRLYWYRQTLGQGPEFLTYFQNEAQLEKSRLLSDRFSAERPKGSFSTLEIQRTEQGDSAMYLCASSWGLGDSYNEQFFGPGTRLTVL.

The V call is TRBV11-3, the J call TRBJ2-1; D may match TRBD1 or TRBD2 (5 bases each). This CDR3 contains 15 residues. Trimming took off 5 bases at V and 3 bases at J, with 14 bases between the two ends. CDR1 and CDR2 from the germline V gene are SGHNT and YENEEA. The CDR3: CASSPGTAFYNEQFF. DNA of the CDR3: TGTGCCAGCAGCCCCGGGACCGCCTTCTACAATGAGCAGTTCTTC.

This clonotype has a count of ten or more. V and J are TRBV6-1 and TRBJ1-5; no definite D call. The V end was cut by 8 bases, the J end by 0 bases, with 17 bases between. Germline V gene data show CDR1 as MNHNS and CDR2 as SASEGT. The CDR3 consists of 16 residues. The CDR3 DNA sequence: TGTGCCAGCTGCATACTAGGAGTGAATAGCAATCAGCCCCAGCATTTT. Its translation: CASCILGVNSNQPQHF.

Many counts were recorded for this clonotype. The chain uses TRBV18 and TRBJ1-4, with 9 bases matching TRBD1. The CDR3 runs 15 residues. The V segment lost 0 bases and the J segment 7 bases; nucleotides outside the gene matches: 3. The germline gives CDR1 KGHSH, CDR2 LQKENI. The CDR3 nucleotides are TGTGCCAGCTCACCACCGGACAGGGGAAGTGAAAAACTGTTTTTT. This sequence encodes CASSPPDRGSEKLFF. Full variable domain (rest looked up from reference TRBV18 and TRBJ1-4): NAGVMQNPRHLVRRRGQEARLRCSPMKGHSHVYWYRQLPEEGLKFMVYLQKENIIDESGMPKERFSAEFPKEGPSILRIQQVVRGDSAAYFCASSPPDRGSEKLFFGSGTQLSVL.